The entry below gives a single T cell receptor beta chain sequence along with its context. The antigen is not known. Pooling of second doses given at about 4 or about 12 weeks was done. This sample was included in a study of T cell responses to AZD1222 COVID-19 vaccine. Findings and limits, study-wide: The repertoires were collected only after the peak T cell response. CD4 TCRs covered the whole spike, strongest at regions 160-218 and 743-854.

TCRdb keeps only in-frame clones here, not all; method: immunoSEQ multiplex PCR. The sample holds 120,000 or so clones, approximately 86% seen once. The source of this sequence is an adult who received the AZD1222 COVID-19 vaccine. The sample was peripheral blood, taken 28 days after the second AZD1222 dose.

In DNA, the CDR3 is TGCGCCAGCAGCCAAGAAATCGGGCAGAATTCACCCCTCCACTTT. Translation: CASSQEIGQNSPLHF. V gene TRBV4-3 combines with J gene TRBJ1-6, with D hard to call. Trimming removed 0 bases at V and 7 bases at J, with 10 bases between. This CDR3 is built from 15 residues. From germline, CDR1 is LGHNA and CDR2 YSLEER.